The entry that follows covers one T cell receptor (beta chain) sequence. The antigen remains undetermined. TCRdb re-derived calls from the reads in MiXCR, one entry per CDR3 protein. The sample comprises about 220,000 distinct CDR3 sequences, 30% to 45% of which are singletons, and more than 50% rests with the top ten. The sample originates from a study of T cell repertoires in cytomegalovirus infection. Whole-study context: Carrying CMV and the relevant HLA type showed in public TCR beta signatures. Study-wide results and limits: Carriers of CMV plus the relevant HLA were identified by cumulative public TCR beta family frequency.

The CDR3 length is 17 residues. CDR1 SGHVS and CDR2 FNYEAQ come from the germline V gene. Trimming took 6 bases from V and 2 from J, leaving 17 bases between them. The sample was CD8+ T cells from cultured PBMCs, taken from culture after CMV antigen stimulation. The TCR sequence derives from a human donor in good health (CMV status not recorded). Some clones in this sample may be carry-over from other donors' samples. The gene calls are TRBV7-6 and TRBJ2-6; either TRBD1 or TRBD2 may fit D (5 bases each). The CDR3 protein is CASRGTRKQTGANVLTF. CDR3 in DNA: TGTGCCAGCAGGGGGACGAGGAAACAAACTGGGGCCAACGTCCTGACTTTC.